Below are 5 T cell receptor beta chains sequenced from a single sample in a study of OX40 agonist ivuxolimab in advanced cancers. The library was obtained by the immunoSEQ multiplex PCR assay. The table comes from immuneACCESS by way of TCRdb, which keeps in-frame sequences with V and J called. Part of the clones is missing from these tables; in studies checked, under half for an unresolved V gene and the rest for unknown reasons. The sample table contains almost 80,000 clones; only one count was recorded for less than 85% of them. The top ten clonotypes cover 0.4% to 0.5% of the sample. Material: CD4+ or CD8+ T cells sorted from blood, obtained in a trial of the OX40 agonist ivuxolimab. The receptors were sampled from an adult with an advanced solid tumor such as melanoma, head and neck, liver or kidney cancer.

The chain recombines TRBV7-3 with TRBJ2-2, with D possibly matching TRBD2 (5 bases). The V gene lost 0 bases and the J gene lost 1 base, with 15 bases spanning the gap. The CDR3 sequence is 18 residues long. Per the germline V gene, CDR1 is SGHTA and CDR2 is FQGTGA. CDR3 bases: TGTGCCAGCAGCTTAACGAAAACCCCCAGCGGGAACACCGGGGAGCTGTTTTTT. Translated: CASSLTKTPSGNTGELFF.

This sequence joins TRBV18 and TRBJ2-6, with unresolved D. The CDR3 is 16 residues long. CDR1 and CDR2 (germline): KGHSH, LQKENI. Trimming took off 2 bases at V and 0 bases at J, with 8 bases between the two ends. CDR3 residues: CASSPLGSSGANVLTF. Written as DNA, the CDR3 is TGTGCCAGCTCACCATTGGGAAGCTCTGGGGCCAACGTCCTGACTTTC.

This chain uses TRBV18 with TRBJ1-2, with a weak D call TRBD1 (6 bases). The V gene lost 3 bases and the J gene lost 8 bases, with 16 bases spanning the gap. The CDR3 spans 14 residues. Germline CDR1 KGHSH, CDR2 LQKENI. The CDR3 reads CASSPDWGAGGYTF. For the CDR3, the DNA is TGTGCCAGCTCACCTGATTGGGGGGCTGGAGGCTACACCTTC.

This clone was observed a single time. This sequence joins TRBV2 and TRBJ2-1; D not resolved. Deletions cut 7 bases from V and 7 bases from J, with 14 bases between. CDR3 length: 13 residues. Germline assignment: CDR1 SNHLY and CDR2 FYNNEI. CDR3 region: CASTQELGNEQFF. In DNA, the CDR3 is TGTGCCAGCACTCAGGAGTTGGGAAATGAGCAGTTCTTC.

The chain links TRBV27 to TRBJ2-7, with 7 bases lining up with TRBD1. Germline loops: CDR1 MNHEY, CDR2 SMNVEV (reference sequence). With 6 bases clipped from V and 4 bases from J, the junction kept 15 bases outside the gene matches. CDR3 length: 16 amino acids. CDR3 residues: CASRRQGPGQIYEQYF. The DNA for the CDR3 is TGTGCCAGCAGACGCCAGGGACCGGGACAGATTTACGAGCAGTACTTC.